The rows below give T cell receptor beta chains drawn from one sample of a study of OX40 agonist ivuxolimab in advanced cancers. Clones were sequenced by immunoSEQ multiplex PCR, and TCRdb holds only the in-frame ones, with some missing. The sample records 50,000 to 70,000 clones, 91% being singletons. This specimen consisted of CD4+ or CD8+ T cells sorted from blood, obtained in a trial of the OX40 agonist ivuxolimab. The source of these receptors is an adult with an advanced solid tumor such as melanoma, head and neck, liver or kidney cancer. Both conserved end residues are part of each CDR3. The order of the fields is V gene, clone size, J gene, D gene, CDR3 protein, CDR3 DNA. D genes are given only for firm matches. Only part of the rows carry a size: once, few, many, or a class if the clone is expanded.

>TRBV5-1|-|TRBJ2-5|-
CASSLGLGTGETQYF
TGCGCCAGCAGCTTGGGACTGGGGACGGGAGAGACCCAGTACTTC
>TRBV7-2|-|TRBJ2-2|-
CASSSPGVAYTGELFF
TGTGCCAGCAGCTCCCCAGGGGTCGCCTACACCGGGGAGCTGTTTTTT
>TRBV30|-|TRBJ1-2|TRBD1
CAWGQGVYHGYTF
TGTGCCTGGGGACAGGGGGTGTATCATGGCTACACCTTC
>TRBV5-6|-|TRBJ1-5|TRBD1
CASSLGQGLFRPQHF
TGTGCCAGCAGCTTAGGACAGGGACTTTTTCGGCCCCAGCATTTT
>TRBV29-1|-|TRBJ1-4|TRBD1
CSVADRVGEKLFF
TGCAGCGTCGCAGACAGGGTCGGTGAAAAACTGTTTTTT
>TRBV14|-|TRBJ1-2|TRBD1
CASSQVSIHRGPDYGYTF
TGTGCCAGCAGCCAAGTCTCAATTCACAGGGGCCCTGACTATGGCTACACCTTC
>TRBV7-8|-|TRBJ2-7|-
CASGTAYEQYF
TGTGCCAGCGGAACAGCGTACGAGCAGTACTTC
>TRBV7-9|-|TRBJ2-1|TRBD2
CASSLFTSGATNEQFF
TGTGCCAGCAGCTTATTTACTAGCGGAGCTACCAATGAGCAGTTCTTC
>TRBV18|once|TRBJ1-1|-
CASSRGVEEAFF
TGTGCCAGCTCGAGAGGCGTCGAGGAAGCTTTCTTT
>TRBV18|-|TRBJ2-2|TRBD2
CASPWSSGRNTGELFF
TGTGCCAGCCCGTGGTCTAGCGGGAGGAACACCGGGGAGCTGTTTTTT